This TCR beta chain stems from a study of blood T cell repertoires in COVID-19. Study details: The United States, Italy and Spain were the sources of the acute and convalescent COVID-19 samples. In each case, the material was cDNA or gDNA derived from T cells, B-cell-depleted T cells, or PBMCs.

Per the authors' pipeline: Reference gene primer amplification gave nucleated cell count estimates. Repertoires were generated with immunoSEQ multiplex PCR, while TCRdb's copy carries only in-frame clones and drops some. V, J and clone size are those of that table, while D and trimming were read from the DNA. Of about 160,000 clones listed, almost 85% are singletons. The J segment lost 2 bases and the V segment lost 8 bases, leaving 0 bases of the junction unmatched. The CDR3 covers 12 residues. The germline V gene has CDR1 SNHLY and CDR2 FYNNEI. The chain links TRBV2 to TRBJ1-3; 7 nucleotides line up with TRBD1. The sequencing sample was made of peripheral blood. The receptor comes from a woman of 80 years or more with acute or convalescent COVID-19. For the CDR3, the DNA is TGTGCCAGCGGGACAGCTGGAAACACCATATATTTT. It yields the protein CASGTAGNTIYF.